Listed below are T cell receptor beta chains from one sample, sequenced in a study of blood T cell repertoires in COVID-19. Method: immunoSEQ multiplex PCR; TCRdb's copy keeps in-frame clones and lacks some. The sample holds about 340,000 clones, around 80% seen once. The sample was peripheral blood. Receptors originate from a man aged 30-40 years with active or convalescent COVID-19. Each CDR3 is given with its conserved first and last residue. D genes are given only for firm matches. Some rows have no size entry. The others give once, few or many, or a class for an expanded clone.

TRBJ1-1	TRBV9	-	-	TGTGCCAGCAGCGTCGGGGGGCGTGCTGAAGCTTTCTTT	CASSVGGRAEAFF
TRBJ1-2	TRBV28	-	-	TGTGCCAGCAGGCCGGGAGCGGGCGCGGTCACCTTCTTAACTAACTATGGCTACACCTTC	CASRPGAGAVTFLTNYGYTF
TRBJ2-7	TRBV30	-	TRBD1	TGTGCCTGGAGATCACAGGGGGCGAGGTCCTACGAGCAGTACTTC	CAWRSQGARSYEQYF
TRBJ1-3	TRBV6-2/TRBV6-3	-	-	TGTGCCAGCAGTTACACAACACAGGCGACCGGAGGAAACACCATATATTTT	CASSYTTQATGGNTIYF
TRBJ1-1	TRBV11-2	few	TRBD1	TGTGCCAGCAGCAAGGACAGGGGGCGGATTGAAGCTTTCTTT	CASSKDRGRIEAFF
TRBJ2-5	TRBV7-2	-	-	TGTGCCAGCAGCGCTCTAGCTTCAGAGACCCAGTACTTC	CASSALASETQYF
TRBJ1-5	TRBV4-3	-	-	TGCGCCAGCAGCCAAGAGACTACAGGGTTACGGCCCCAGCATTTT	CASSQETTGLRPQHF
TRBJ1-3	TRBV6-6	-	-	TGTGCCAGCAGTTACACAGACTCTGGAAACACCATATATTTT	CASSYTDSGNTIYF
TRBJ1-2	TRBV6-5	-	-	TGTGCCAGCAGTTACACAGGGAGTTGGTATGGCTACACCTTC	CASSYTGSWYGYTF
TRBJ2-1	TRBV6-4	-	TRBD2	TGTGCCAGCAGTGACGCAGGACTAGCGGGTAATGAGCAGTTCTTC	CASSDAGLAGNEQFF
TRBJ2-2	TRBV19	-	TRBD1	TGTGCCAGTAGTATCGGACAGGGGTTAGGGAACACCGGGGAGCTGTTTTTT	CASSIGQGLGNTGELFF
TRBJ2-3	TRBV7-8	-	-	TGTGCCAGCAGCACCACTAGACAGGTGATCACAGATACGCAGTATTTT	CASSTTRQVITDTQYF
TRBJ2-1	TRBV7-9	-	TRBD2	TGTGCCAGCAGACTATTTGGACGAGCGGGGGGCAATGAGCAGTTCTTC	CASRLFGRAGGNEQFF
TRBJ2-3	TRBV9	-	-	TGTGCCAGCAGTACCCGGGGTTTGCAATCCACAGATACGCAGTATTTT	CASSTRGLQSTDTQYF
TRBJ2-7	TRBV18	once	-	TGTGCCAGCTCCCCTACTACCTACGAGCAGTACTTC	CASSPTTYEQYF
TRBJ2-3	TRBV30	few	TRBD2	TGTGCCTGGAGTGTTGGGGCTAGCGGGAGGCGTGGCACAGATACGCAGTATTTT	CAWSVGASGRRGTDTQYF
TRBJ2-7	TRBV9	-	TRBD1	TGTGCCAGCAGCGTAGATTGGACAGGGTCTCGCGAGCAGTACTTC	CASSVDWTGSREQYF
TRBJ1-5	TRBV29-1	once	TRBD1	TGCAGCGCGAAACAGGGGGAACAGCCCCAGCATTTT	CSAKQGEQPQHF
TRBJ2-7	TRBV5-1	-	TRBD2	TGCGCCAGCAGCCTAAGCGGGGGTAGCTACGAGCAGTACTTC	CASSLSGGSYEQYF
TRBJ1-2	TRBV30	-	-	TGTGCCTGGTCCTCCGGGGGGGACTATGGCTACACCTTC	CAWSSGGDYGYTF
TRBJ2-7	TRBV4-1	-	TRBD2	TGCGCCAGCAGCGACCGGCCCGGGACTAGATCCTACGAGCAGTACTTC	CASSDRPGTRSYEQYF
TRBJ1-6	TRBV6-4	-	-	TGTGCCAGCAGCGGCCCCCCAGGGAGGCGTCCACCCCTCCACTTT	CASSGPPGRRPPLHF
TRBJ1-4	TRBV30	-	-	TGTGCCTGGAAAGGGGGGGGGTTGAGCATTTTTTTT	CAWKGGGLSIFF
TRBJ2-1	TRBV30	-	TRBD2	TGTGCCTGGAGTTCTGGGGAGGGGGAGCAGTTCTTC	CAWSSGEGEQFF
TRBJ2-6	TRBV5-4	-	-	TGTGCCAGCAGCTTGGTACCAGCGGGTGCCTCTGGGGCCAACGTCCTGACTTTC	CASSLVPAGASGANVLTF
TRBJ1-1	TRBV6-5	-	-	TGTGCCAGCAGCCCGGCGAGGTTAGTTGAAGCTTTCTTT	CASSPARLVEAFF
TRBJ1-1	TRBV28	-	-	TGTGCCAGCAGTTCCCCCGGTTCTACGTCGAACACTGAAGCTTTCTTT	CASSSPGSTSNTEAFF
TRBJ2-2	TRBV19	-	TRBD2	TGTGCCAGTAGTACTCGCGGGAGGGCCAACACCGGGGAGCTGTTTTTT	CASSTRGRANTGELFF
TRBJ1-2	TRBV21-1	-	-	TGTGCCAGCAGCCGGACAGCGACCTATGGCTACACCTTC	CASSRTATYGYTF
TRBJ2-3	TRBV11-3	-	-	TGTGCCAGCAGCTCCTCCCCGCCTATGCAGTATTTT	CASSSSPPMQYF
TRBJ2-3	TRBV5-4	-	TRBD1	TGTGCCAGCAGTTTAAGAGGACAGGGTACGGATACGCAGTATTTT	CASSLRGQGTDTQYF
TRBJ2-7	TRBV5-6	-	TRBD1	TGTGCCAGCAGCTTGGCCGCTAGGGGGCCACCCTACGAGCAGTACTTC	CASSLAARGPPYEQYF
TRBJ1-5	TRBV7-8	-	TRBD1	TGTGCCAGCAGCTTAGGGACAGGGATTAGTCAGCCCCAGCATTTT	CASSLGTGISQPQHF
TRBJ1-2	TRBV14	-	-	TGTGCCAGCAGCCAAGGGGTTGGAGCTAACTATGGCTACACCTTC	CASSQGVGANYGYTF
TRBJ2-1	TRBV30	-	TRBD2	TGTGCCTGGTATAGCGGGAGAGGTGAGCAGTTCTTC	CAWYSGRGEQFF
TRBJ2-1	TRBV30	-	-	TGTGCTTCCTCCGGGAAAACCCTGGGGGACTTCGTCTTC	CASSGKTLGDFVF
TRBJ2-5	TRBV28	few	-	TGTGCCAGCAGTTTATTTATGAGCCAAGAGACCCAGTACTTC	CASSLFMSQETQYF
TRBJ2-5	TRBV6-5	-	-	TGTGCCAGCAGCCGTGAGACCCAGTACTTC	CASSRETQYF
TRBJ1-2	TRBV12-3/TRBV12-4	-	-	TGTGCCAGCAGTCGAAGGGGCGACTATGGCTACACCTTC	CASSRRGDYGYTF
TRBJ2-3	TRBV6-1	-	-	TGTGCCAGCAGTGAAGAACTAGATAGCACAGATACGCAGTATTTT	CASSEELDSTDTQYF
TRBJ2-2	TRBV7-2	-	-	TGTGCCAGCAGGTTCCTCCGGGGGTCCGGGGAGCTGTTTTTT	CASRFLRGSGELFF
TRBJ1-6	TRBV11-2	-	-	TGTGCCAGCAGCCTCGGCGGGGCCTCACCCCTCCACTTT	CASSLGGASPLHF
TRBJ2-1	TRBV7-3	-	TRBD2	TGTGCCAGCAGCTTAAGTCTAGCGGGCAGAAATGAGCAGTTCTTC	CASSLSLAGRNEQFF
TRBJ2-7	TRBV11-3	-	-	TGTGCCAGCAGCTTAGGGGCAGGGCAAGCCTACGAGCAGTACTTC	CASSLGAGQAYEQYF
TRBJ1-2	TRBV6-1	-	-	TGTGCCAGCAGTGAACGGGGGGACTATGGCTACACCTTC	CASSERGDYGYTF
TRBJ2-3	TRBV24-1	-	TRBD2	TGTGCCACCCGGGCTAGCGGGGGGTCGTATAGCACAGATACGCAGTATTTT	CATRASGGSYSTDTQYF
TRBJ1-4	TRBV7-2	-	-	TGTGCCAGCAGCCCGGTGGCGGGTCTCAGTGGAAAACTGTTTTTT	CASSPVAGLSGKLFF
TRBJ1-5	TRBV2	few	-	TGTGCCAGCAGTGCAGGGAATAGGCCCCAGCATTTT	CASSAGNRPQHF
TRBJ2-1	TRBV7-3	-	TRBD2	TGTGCCAGCACCCCCACCCCGGGGGGAAATGAGCAGTTCTTC	CASTPTPGGNEQFF
TRBJ1-3	TRBV2	-	-	TGTGCCAGCAGTTGGGACTTCTCTGGAAACACCATATATTTT	CASSWDFSGNTIYF
TRBJ1-4	TRBV5-8	-	-	TGTGCCAGCAGCTGGTTAGATGAAAAACTGTTTTTT	CASSWLDEKLFF
TRBJ2-2	TRBV4-2	-	TRBD2	TGTGCCAGCAGCCAAGATGCGGGAGGAGACACCGGGGAGCTGTTTTTT	CASSQDAGGDTGELFF
TRBJ1-2	TRBV9	-	TRBD1	TGTGCCAGCAGCGTATCAGGGACAGAAAAAGATGGCTACACCTTC	CASSVSGTEKDGYTF
TRBJ2-1	TRBV29-1	-	TRBD2	TGCAGCTGGACTAGCGGTTACAATGAGCAGTTCTTC	CSWTSGYNEQFF
TRBJ2-5	TRBV18	once	TRBD2	TGTGCCAGCTCATCATCGACTAGCGGGAGGGCCAGAGAGACCCAGTACTTC	CASSSSTSGRARETQYF
TRBJ1-5	TRBV27	few	-	TGTGCCAGCAGTTCCACCCCGGAGGGTCAGCCCCAGCATTTT	CASSSTPEGQPQHF
TRBJ1-1	TRBV19	-	-	TGTGCCAGTAGTAGGGCATACACTGAAGCTTTCTTT	CASSRAYTEAFF